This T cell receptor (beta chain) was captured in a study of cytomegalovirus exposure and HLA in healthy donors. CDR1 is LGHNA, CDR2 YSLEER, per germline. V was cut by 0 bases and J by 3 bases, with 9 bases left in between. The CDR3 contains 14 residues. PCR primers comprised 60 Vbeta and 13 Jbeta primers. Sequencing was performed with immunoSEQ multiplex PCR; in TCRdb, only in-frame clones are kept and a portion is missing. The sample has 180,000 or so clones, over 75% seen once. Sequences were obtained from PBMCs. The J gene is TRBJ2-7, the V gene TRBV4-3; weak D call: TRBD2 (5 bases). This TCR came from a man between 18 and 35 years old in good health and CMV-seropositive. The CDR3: CASSQDEGGYEQYF. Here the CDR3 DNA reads TGCGCCAGCAGCCAAGACGAGGGTGGCTACGAGCAGTACTTC.